A selection of T cell receptor beta chains follows, all from one sample in a study of T cells in Graves' hyperthyroidism and ophthalmopathy. TCRdb used MiXCR to reprocess the multiplex PCR reads, holding one entry per CDR3 protein. Among 500,000 to 750,000 distinct CDR3 sequences, about a sixth were seen once, and the ten largest hold around 6.6%. Sample: blood. Source of these receptors: a woman aged 25 to 45 with Graves' hyperthyroidism. The CDR3 runs from the conserved cysteine through the conserved F or W. The D gene is left open where the match is weak. Only part of the rows carry a size: once, few, many, or a class if the clone is expanded.

TRBJ2-3 | TRBD2 | many | TRBV11-3 | CASSLAGASDTQYF | TGTGCCAGCAGCTTGGCGGGAGCTTCAGATACGCAGTATTTT
TRBJ2-1 | . | many | TRBV12-3/TRBV12-4 | CASSLVTGSVNNEQFF | TGTGCCAGCAGTTTAGTTACAGGGAGTGTAAATAATGAGCAGTTCTTC
TRBJ2-4 | TRBD2 | . | TRBV7-3 | CASSLIAGAENIQYF | TGTGCCAGCAGCCTTATAGCGGGGGCGGAAAACATTCAGTACTTC
TRBJ1-4 | . | many | TRBV20-1 | CSAPPRTRLPHATNEKLFF | TGCAGTGCCCCACCCAGGACCCGCCTCCCTCATGCAACTAATGAAAAACTGTTTTTT
TRBJ2-2 | . | many | TRBV3-1 | CASSQVPGAAGELFF | TGTGCCAGCAGCCAAGTTCCAGGGGCAGCCGGGGAGCTGTTTTTT
TRBJ2-7 | TRBD2 | many | TRBV6-6 | CASSYSLISGASWEQYF | TGTGCCAGCAGTTACTCCCTTATTAGCGGGGCGAGCTGGGAGCAGTACTTC
TRBJ1-3 | . | few | TRBV12-3/TRBV12-4 | CASSFLQGLENTIYF | TGTGCCAGCAGTTTTCTCCAGGGGTTAGAAAACACCATATATTTT
TRBJ2-3 | TRBD2 | . | TRBV7-3 | CASSLLGTSGSTDTQYF | TGTGCCAGCAGTTTACTAGGGACTAGCGGGAGCACAGATACGCAGTATTTT
TRBJ1-1 | TRBD1 | . | TRBV29-1 | CSVQAGGNTEAFF | TGCAGCGTCCAGGCAGGGGGGAACACTGAAGCTTTCTTT
TRBJ1-1 | . | many | TRBV10-3 | CAIRDSFDMNTEAFF | TGTGCCATCAGAGACTCCTTCGACATGAACACTGAAGCTTTCTTT
TRBJ2-4 | TRBD2 | . | TRBV7-2 | CASSLAGLDHKNIQYF | TGTGCCAGCAGCTTAGCTGGACTAGACCACAAAAACATTCAGTACTTC
TRBJ1-1 | . | few | TRBV19 | CASSIQDPNTEAFF | TGTGCCAGTAGTATACAGGACCCGAACACTGAAGCTTTCTTT
TRBJ2-5 | TRBD2 | many | TRBV28 | CASSQVAGGLETQYF | TGTGCCAGCTCCCAAGTAGCGGGAGGGTTAGAGACCCAGTACTTC
TRBJ1-1 | . | . | TRBV29-1 | CSVDYGGNTEAFF | TGCAGCGTTGATTACGGGGGGAACACTGAAGCTTTCTTT
TRBJ1-3 | . | . | TRBV6-1 | CASTPAGLSGNTIYF | TGTGCCAGCACCCCGGCAGGGCTCTCTGGAAACACCATATATTTT
TRBJ1-4 | . | many | TRBV12-3/TRBV12-4 | CASSFPVGPANEKLFF | TGTGCCAGCAGTTTCCCGGTGGGGCCGGCTAATGAAAAACTGTTTTTT
TRBJ2-1 | TRBD2 | few | TRBV27 | CASSSGLAARINEQFF | TGTGCCAGCAGTTCGGGACTAGCGGCAAGAATCAATGAGCAGTTCTTC
TRBJ2-3 | . | few | TRBV6-1 | CASSYKGSTDTQYF | TGTGCCAGCAGTTATAAGGGCAGCACAGATACGCAGTATTTT
TRBJ2-7 | . | . | TRBV7-9 | CASSLYQSSYEQYF | TGTGCCAGCAGCTTATACCAGAGCTCCTACGAGCAGTACTTC
TRBJ1-2 | TRBD1 | few | TRBV6-1 | CASTRGAQSNGYTF | TGTGCCAGTACCAGGGGGGCGCAATCAAACGGCTACACCTTC
TRBJ1-2 | TRBD1 | . | TRBV19 | CASSMSTGGSYSCTF | TGTGCCAGTAGTATGTCTACAGGGGGATCGTATAGCTGCACCTTC
TRBJ2-1 | . | many | TRBV5-1 | CASSFGRLANIEQFF | TGCGCCAGCAGCTTTGGCCGGCTAGCGAACATTGAGCAGTTCTTC
TRBJ2-7 | . | many | TRBV30 | CAEGPPDMYEQYF | TGTGCGGAGGGCCCCCCAGACATGTACGAGCAGTACTTC
TRBJ2-2 | . | many | TRBV30 | CAWAGTGELFF | TGTGCCTGGGCGGGCACCGGGGAGCTGTTTTTT
TRBJ1-2 | . | once | TRBV6-9 | CASSSVPNYGYTF | TGTGCCAGCAGTTCCGTACCTAACTATGGCTACACCTTC
TRBJ1-5 | TRBD1 | few | TRBV6-1 | CASSRRDRSNQPQHF | TGTGCCAGCAGTCGAAGGGACAGGAGCAATCAGCCCCAGCATTTT
TRBJ2-2 | . | many | TRBV3-1 | CASSPRQASETGELFF | TGTGCCAGCAGCCCGAGACAGGCTTCCGAGACCGGGGAGCTGTTTTTT
TRBJ2-3 | TRBD2 | few | TRBV9 | CASSITSGTTDTQYF | TGTGCCAGCAGTATCACTAGCGGGACTACAGATACGCAGTATTTT
TRBJ1-4 | . | many | TRBV30 | CAWSVNSEKLFF | TGTGCCTGGAGTGTAAACTCAGAAAAACTGTTTTTT
TRBJ2-7 | . | . | TRBV5-1 | CASSNPNGYEQYF | TGCGCCAGCAGCAACCCGAACGGATACGAGCAGTACTTC
TRBJ1-1 | TRBD1 | many | TRBV18 | CASSQGQTQHEAFF | TGTGCCAGCTCACAGGGACAGACCCAACATGAAGCTTTCTTT
TRBJ1-1 | . | . | TRBV7-2 | CASTAGRVTSRAFF | TGTGCCAGTACCGCGGGACGGGTGACATCGCGGGCTTTCTTT
TRBJ2-1 | TRBD2 | . | TRBV5-1 | CASRGSGNNEQFF | TGCGCCAGCCGCGGGAGTGGGAACAATGAGCAGTTCTTC
TRBJ1-1 | . | many | TRBV20-1 | CSAINPRNTEAFF | TGCAGTGCCATAAACCCCAGGAACACTGAAGCTTTCTTT
TRBJ2-7 | TRBD2 | . | TRBV5-1 | CASSLVSSGRREQYF | TGCGCCAGCAGCTTGGTCTCTAGCGGGAGGAGGGAGCAGTACTTC
TRBJ2-7 | . | . | TRBV4-3 | CASSSSQGVSYEQYF | TGCGCCAGCAGTTCGTCTCAAGGGGTCTCCTACGAGCAGTACTTC
TRBJ1-1 | . | few | TRBV5-1 | CASSLDAATEAFF | TGCGCCAGCAGCTTGGATGCAGCCACTGAAGCTTTCTTT
TRBJ2-5 | TRBD2 | . | TRBV7-3 | CASSLSGGDQETQYF | TGTGCCAGCAGCCTCTCGGGGGGAGATCAAGAGACCCAGTACTTC
TRBJ2-3 | . | . | TRBV5-4 | CASRPLITTDTQYF | TGCGCCAGCAGACCTCTCATAACCACAGATACGCAGTATTTT
TRBJ2-1 | TRBD2 | . | TRBV12-3/TRBV12-4 | CASSPIPGTSGSDEQFF | TGTGCCAGCAGCCCAATACCCGGGACTAGCGGGAGCGATGAGCAGTTCTTC
TRBJ1-3 | . | . | TRBV13 | CASSLGGQISGNTIYF | TGTGCCAGCAGCTTAGGAGGACAGATCTCTGGAAACACCATATATTTT
TRBJ1-5 | . | few | TRBV28 | CASRQTRGVIQPQHF | TGTGCCAGCAGACAGACAAGGGGCGTCATTCAGCCCCAGCATTTT
TRBJ2-3 | . | many | TRBV28 | CASSFPGSKNTLGTDTQYF | TGTGCCAGCAGTTTTCCGGGGAGCAAAAACACCCTCGGCACAGATACGCAGTATTTT
TRBJ2-1 | TRBD2 | . | TRBV12-3/TRBV12-4 | CASSFGLAEQYNEQFF | TGTGCCAGCAGTTTTGGACTAGCGGAGCAGTACAATGAGCAGTTCTTC
TRBJ2-5 | . | few | TRBV24-1 | CATSDLGQRGETQYF | TGTGCCACCAGTGATTTGGGACAGAGGGGAGAGACCCAGTACTTC
TRBJ2-1 | TRBD2 | many | TRBV28 | CASRTSGRYYNEQFF | TGTGCCTCCCGGACTAGCGGGAGGTACTACAATGAGCAGTTCTTC
TRBJ2-3 | . | once | TRBV27 | CASGSRRGYPTAVDTQYF | TGTGCCAGCGGTAGCAGGAGGGGATACCCTACCGCGGTAGATACGCAGTATTTT
TRBJ2-1 | TRBD2 | many | TRBV28 | CASSPSPRGGYNEQFF | TGTGCCAGCAGTCCGTCCCCCCGCGGGGGCTACAATGAGCAGTTCTTC
TRBJ2-3 | . | . | TRBV19 | CASRETGDTQYF | TGTGCCAGTAGAGAGACAGGAGATACGCAGTATTTT
TRBJ1-6 | . | . | TRBV30 | CARRIGPGSPLHF | TGTGCCCGGAGAATAGGTCCGGGGTCACCCCTCCACTTT
TRBJ2-2 | . | few | TRBV6-1 | CASTPRGANTGELFF | TGTGCCAGCACTCCTCGGGGCGCGAACACCGGGGAGCTGTTTTTT
TRBJ2-4 | . | many | TRBV2 | CASVRSRANIQYF | TGTGCCAGCGTCAGGTCCAGGGCTAACATTCAGTACTTC